The 2 T cell receptor beta chains reported below all come from one sample, sequenced in a study of read filtering for tumor transcriptome and immune sequencing. From around 0.4 ug of RNA, a library with molecular barcoded alpha/delta and beta/gamma adaptors was made. TCRdb processed the reads anew with MiXCR; each CDR3 protein has one entry. The table records about 57,000 distinct CDR3 sequences, about 14% of them present only once. The sample comprised a population of CD138-negative cells sorted from bone marrow. These receptors were collected from a donor at least 40 years old with multiple myeloma.

This clonotype was counted at least ten times. The chain recombines TRBV11-2 with TRBJ2-1; TRBD1 agrees at 8 bases. V was pared by 5 bases and J by 4 bases, with 7 bases of the junction left unmatched. This CDR3 contains 15 residues. The germline gives CDR1 SGHAT, CDR2 FQNNGV. The CDR3 is CASSPEGTGYNEQFF. The CDR3 nucleotides are TGTGCCAGCAGCCCAGAGGGGACAGGATACAATGAGCAGTTCTTC.

V and J are TRBV20-1 and TRBJ2-5; no definite D call. V dropped 2 bases and J dropped 7 bases, with 17 bases sitting between them. Germline loops: CDR1 DFQATT, CDR2 SNEGSKA (reference sequence). The CDR3 spans 14 residues. This chain's CDR3 is CSARSVVHKGTQYF. For the CDR3, the DNA is TGCAGTGCTAGATCTGTCGTTCACAAGGGGACCCAGTACTTC.